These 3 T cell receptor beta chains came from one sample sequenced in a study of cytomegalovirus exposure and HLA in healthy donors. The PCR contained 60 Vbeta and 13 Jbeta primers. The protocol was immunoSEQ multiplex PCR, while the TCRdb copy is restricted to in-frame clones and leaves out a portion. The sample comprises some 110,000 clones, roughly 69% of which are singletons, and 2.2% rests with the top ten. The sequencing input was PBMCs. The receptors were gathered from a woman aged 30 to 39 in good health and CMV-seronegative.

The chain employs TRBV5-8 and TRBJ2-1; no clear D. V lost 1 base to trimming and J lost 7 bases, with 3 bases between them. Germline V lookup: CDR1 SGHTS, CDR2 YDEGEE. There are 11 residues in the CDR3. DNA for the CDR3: TGTGCCAGCAGCTTGATAAATGAGCAGTTCTTC. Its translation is CASSLINEQFF.

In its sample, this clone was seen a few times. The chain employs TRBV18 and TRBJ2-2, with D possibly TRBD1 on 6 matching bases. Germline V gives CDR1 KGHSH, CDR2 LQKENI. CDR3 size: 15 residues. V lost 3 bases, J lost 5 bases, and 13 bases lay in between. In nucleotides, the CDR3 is TGTGCCAGCTCACCCCAGGGGCAGTGGACCGGGGAGCTGTTTTTT. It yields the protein CASSPQGQWTGELFF.

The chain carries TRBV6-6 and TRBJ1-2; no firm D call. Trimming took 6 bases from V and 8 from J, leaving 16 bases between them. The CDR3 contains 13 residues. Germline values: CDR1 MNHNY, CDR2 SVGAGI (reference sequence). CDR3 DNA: TGTGCCAGCAGGGTCGATCGCACGGGAGGCTACACCTTC. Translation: CASRVDRTGGYTF.